This TCR beta chain came from a study of PD-L1 blockade in urothelial cancer. Study-level background: Patients had been given 0 to 3 earlier chemotherapy regimens. Investigators checked blood 3 weeks (second dose) and 6 weeks after treatment start. There were a median of about 140,000 T cells in blood samples.

The germline CDR1 and CDR2 sequences are SGHRS and YFSETQ. The V and J ends lost 1 base and 0 bases respectively, with 10 bases between them. This CDR3 region has 15 residues. Produced via immunoSEQ multiplex PCR; TCRdb's table is partial and in-frame only. The data show some 100,000 clones, 91% seen once. The rearrangement uses TRBV5-1 and TRBJ2-5; no clear D. The source was PBMCs, collected around atezolizumab (anti-PD-L1) treatment. The sequence derives from a woman older than 75 with urothelial cancer. CDR3 sequence (DNA): TGCGCCAGCAGCTTGTACCCAGGAAACCAAGAGACCCAGTACTTC. This sequence encodes CASSLYPGNQETQYF.